A selection of T cell receptor beta chains follows, all from one sample in a study of vaccination effects on CD4 cells after COVID-19. These receptors' targets are unknown. Libraries were prepared by immunoSEQ multiplex PCR; TCRdb keeps only in-frame clonotypes and omits some of them. The repertoire holds tens of thousands of clones, with around two thirds as singletons. The sequencing here drew on CD4+ T cells from PBMCs cultured without peptide, taken after COVID-19 vaccination. These receptors were collected from a human donor who received a COVID-19 vaccine. CDR3s include the opening cysteine and the closing phenylalanine or tryptophan. D genes are given only for firm matches. The listing skips clone size in some rows; elsewhere it reads once, few, many or a size class.

d_gene: -; v_gene: TRBV4-1; abundance: few; j_gene: TRBJ1-4; CDR3aa: CASSQDLPLNEKLFF; CDR3nt: TGCGCCAGCAGCCAAGACTTGCCACTTAATGAAAAACTGTTTTTT
d_gene: -; v_gene: TRBV27; abundance: -; j_gene: TRBJ1-5; CDR3aa: CASSWAGGNQPQHF; CDR3nt: TGTGCCAGCAGTTGGGCAGGGGGCAATCAGCCCCAGCATTTT
d_gene: -; v_gene: TRBV7-8; abundance: -; j_gene: TRBJ1-3; CDR3aa: CASSPGTAIYF; CDR3nt: TGTGCCAGCAGCCCCGGGACGGCCATATATTTT
d_gene: TRBD1; v_gene: TRBV7-9; abundance: few; j_gene: TRBJ2-7; CDR3aa: CASSFGLGAGGSYEQYF; CDR3nt: TGTGCCAGCAGCTTCGGTCTGGGGGCAGGGGGTTCCTACGAGCAGTACTTC
d_gene: TRBD2; v_gene: TRBV20-1; abundance: -; j_gene: TRBJ2-5; CDR3aa: CSASGGGLAVQETQYF; CDR3nt: TGCAGTGCTAGTGGGGGGGGACTAGCGGTTCAAGAGACCCAGTACTTC
d_gene: TRBD1; v_gene: TRBV4-1; abundance: -; j_gene: TRBJ2-2; CDR3aa: CASSQVGTRDRDTGELFF; CDR3nt: TGCGCCAGCAGCCAAGTTGGGACCCGGGACAGGGATACCGGGGAGCTGTTTTTT
d_gene: -; v_gene: TRBV5-1; abundance: -; j_gene: TRBJ2-5; CDR3aa: CASSLEVEGTQYF; CDR3nt: TGCGCCAGCAGCTTGGAGGTAGAGGGGACCCAGTACTTC
d_gene: TRBD1; v_gene: TRBV6-5; abundance: -; j_gene: TRBJ1-2; CDR3aa: CASSYSGQYYGYTF; CDR3nt: TGTGCCAGCAGTTACTCGGGACAGTACTATGGCTACACCTTC
d_gene: -; v_gene: TRBV7-9; abundance: once; j_gene: TRBJ2-3; CDR3aa: CASSLARALRDDTQYF; CDR3nt: TGTGCCAGCAGCTTAGCTAGGGCTCTACGAGACGATACGCAGTATTTT
d_gene: -; v_gene: TRBV3-1/TRBV3-2; abundance: -; j_gene: TRBJ1-6; CDR3aa: CASSQGPRGSPLHF; CDR3nt: TGTGCCAGCAGCCAAGGTCCCAGGGGTTCACCCCTCCACTTT
d_gene: -; v_gene: TRBV4-1; abundance: few; j_gene: TRBJ2-3; CDR3aa: CASSQVRNTQYF; CDR3nt: TGCGCCAGCAGCCAAGTAAGGAATACGCAGTATTTT
d_gene: TRBD2; v_gene: TRBV5-4; abundance: -; j_gene: TRBJ2-3; CDR3aa: CASSTKPGLGTDTQYF; CDR3nt: TGTGCCAGCAGCACCAAACCGGGACTAGGTACAGATACGCAGTATTTT
d_gene: -; v_gene: TRBV3-1/TRBV3-2; abundance: -; j_gene: TRBJ2-5; CDR3aa: CASSQNLGRETQYF; CDR3nt: TGTGCCAGCAGCCAGAATCTTGGACGAGAGACCCAGTACTTC
d_gene: TRBD2; v_gene: TRBV5-1; abundance: -; j_gene: TRBJ2-1; CDR3aa: CASRTSLMLDEQFF; CDR3nt: TGCGCCAGCCGGACTAGCCTGATGCTCGATGAGCAGTTCTTC
d_gene: -; v_gene: TRBV2; abundance: once; j_gene: TRBJ1-4; CDR3aa: CASRTGQILLEKLFF; CDR3nt: TGTGCCAGCAGAACCGGACAGATCTTACTTGAAAAACTGTTTTTT
d_gene: TRBD1; v_gene: TRBV6-5; abundance: -; j_gene: TRBJ1-3; CDR3aa: CASSYGQGNPGNTIYF; CDR3nt: TGTGCCAGCAGTTACGGACAGGGCAACCCTGGAAACACCATATATTTT
d_gene: TRBD1; v_gene: TRBV27; abundance: -; j_gene: TRBJ2-7; CDR3aa: CASGAGTGIYEQYF; CDR3nt: TGTGCCAGCGGGGCTGGGACAGGGATCTACGAGCAGTACTTC
d_gene: -; v_gene: TRBV10-3; abundance: -; j_gene: TRBJ2-7; CDR3aa: CAIRLEKSYEQYF; CDR3nt: TGTGCCATCAGACTGGAAAAATCCTACGAGCAGTACTTC
d_gene: -; v_gene: TRBV5-1; abundance: -; j_gene: TRBJ2-1; CDR3aa: CASSPGGNSMDEQFF; CDR3nt: TGCGCCAGCAGCCCGGGGGGCAACTCGATGGATGAGCAGTTCTTC
d_gene: -; v_gene: TRBV7-8; abundance: -; j_gene: TRBJ1-1; CDR3aa: CASRSPSRAMNTEAFF; CDR3nt: TGTGCCAGCAGGAGCCCCTCCCGGGCCATGAACACTGAAGCTTTCTTT
d_gene: -; v_gene: TRBV6-5; abundance: -; j_gene: TRBJ1-1; CDR3aa: CASSYRGPVNTEAFF; CDR3nt: TGTGCCAGCAGTTATAGGGGCCCGGTTAACACTGAAGCTTTCTTT
d_gene: -; v_gene: TRBV7-9; abundance: once; j_gene: TRBJ1-2; CDR3aa: CASSWGGEAGYTF; CDR3nt: TGTGCCAGCAGCTGGGGGGGGGAGGCCGGCTACACCTTC
d_gene: -; v_gene: TRBV2; abundance: few; j_gene: TRBJ1-2; CDR3aa: CASSGMDGKYYGYTF; CDR3nt: TGTGCCAGCAGTGGAATGGACGGTAAGTACTATGGCTACACCTTC
d_gene: -; v_gene: TRBV5-1; abundance: -; j_gene: TRBJ1-2; CDR3aa: CASSLAGNYGYTF; CDR3nt: TGCGCCAGCAGCTTGGCAGGGAACTATGGCTACACCTTC
d_gene: TRBD1; v_gene: TRBV27; abundance: -; j_gene: TRBJ2-3; CDR3aa: CASAFRDSSTDTQYF; CDR3nt: TGTGCCAGCGCTTTTCGGGACAGTAGCACAGATACGCAGTATTTT
d_gene: TRBD2; v_gene: TRBV6-6; abundance: -; j_gene: TRBJ2-5; CDR3aa: CASSTGLAGQETQYF; CDR3nt: TGTGCCAGCAGTACGGGACTAGCGGGGCAAGAGACCCAGTACTTC
d_gene: -; v_gene: TRBV9; abundance: -; j_gene: TRBJ2-7; CDR3aa: CASSVAEPLEQYF; CDR3nt: TGTGCCAGCAGCGTAGCGGAACCCCTCGAGCAGTACTTC
d_gene: TRBD2; v_gene: TRBV11-2; abundance: -; j_gene: TRBJ2-3; CDR3aa: CASLAGVGTDTQYF; CDR3nt: TGTGCCAGTCTAGCGGGGGTAGGAACAGATACGCAGTATTTT